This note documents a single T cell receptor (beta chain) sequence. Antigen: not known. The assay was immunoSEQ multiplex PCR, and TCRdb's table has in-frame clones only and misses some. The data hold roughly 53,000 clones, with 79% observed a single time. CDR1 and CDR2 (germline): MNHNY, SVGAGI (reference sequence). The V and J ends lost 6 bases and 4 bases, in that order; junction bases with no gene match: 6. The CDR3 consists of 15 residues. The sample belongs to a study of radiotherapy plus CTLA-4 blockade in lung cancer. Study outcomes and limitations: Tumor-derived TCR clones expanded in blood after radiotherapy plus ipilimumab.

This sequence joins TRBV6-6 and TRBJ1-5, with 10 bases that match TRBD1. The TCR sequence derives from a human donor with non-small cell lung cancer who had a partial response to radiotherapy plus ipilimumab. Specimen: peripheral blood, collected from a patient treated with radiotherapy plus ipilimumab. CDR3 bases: TGTGCCAGCAGGGATGGACAGGGGGGGAATCAGCCCCAGCATTTT. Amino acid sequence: CASRDGQGGNQPQHF.